This T cell receptor beta chain was captured in a study of blood T cell repertoires in COVID-19. Study summary: Both acute and convalescent COVID-19 samples were obtained from the United States, Italy and Spain. The analysed material was cDNA or gDNA that came from T cells, B-cell-depleted T cells, or PBMCs.

Sequencing used immunoSEQ multiplex PCR; TCRdb keeps in-frame clones, though not all of them. The sample comprises tens of thousands of clones, 80% to 90% of which are singletons, and 11% rests with the top ten. This clone came up once. In germline, CDR1 is WSHSY, CDR2 SAAADI. Trimming shortened V by 4 bases and J by 0 bases, and 6 bases separated the two germline ends. This CDR3 has 13 amino acids. The rearrangement uses TRBV10-2 and TRBJ1-1; D may be TRBD1 (5 bases). Sequenced sample: peripheral blood. This receptor was taken from a man older than 75 with acute or convalescent COVID-19. Written as DNA, the CDR3 is TGCGCCAGCAGTGGACAGATGAACACTGAAGCTTTCTTT. It specifies CASSGQMNTEAFF.